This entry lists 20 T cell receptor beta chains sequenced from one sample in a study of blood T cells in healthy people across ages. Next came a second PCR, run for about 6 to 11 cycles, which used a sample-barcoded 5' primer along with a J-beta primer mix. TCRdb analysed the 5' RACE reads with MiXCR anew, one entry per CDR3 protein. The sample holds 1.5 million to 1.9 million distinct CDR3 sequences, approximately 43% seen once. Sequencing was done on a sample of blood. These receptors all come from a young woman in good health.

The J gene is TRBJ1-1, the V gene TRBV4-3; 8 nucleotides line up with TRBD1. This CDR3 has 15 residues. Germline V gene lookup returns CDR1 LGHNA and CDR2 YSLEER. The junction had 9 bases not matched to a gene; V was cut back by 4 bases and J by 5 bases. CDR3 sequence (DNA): TGCGCCAGCAGCCCCAGACAGGGGTATGGGACTGAAGCTTTCTTT. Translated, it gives CASSPRQGYGTEAFF.

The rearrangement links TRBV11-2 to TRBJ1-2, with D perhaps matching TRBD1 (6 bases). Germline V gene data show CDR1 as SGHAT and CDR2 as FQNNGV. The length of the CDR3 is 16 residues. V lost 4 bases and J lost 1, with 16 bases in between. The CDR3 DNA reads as TGTGCCAGCAGCTCACCGAACAGGGTGATTAACTATGGCTACACCTTC. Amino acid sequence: CASSSPNRVINYGYTF.

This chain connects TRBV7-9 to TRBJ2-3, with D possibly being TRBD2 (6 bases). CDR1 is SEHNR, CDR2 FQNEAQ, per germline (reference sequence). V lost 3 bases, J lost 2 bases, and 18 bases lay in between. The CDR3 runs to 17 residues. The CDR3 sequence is CASSFYLASVLTDTQYF. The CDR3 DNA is TGTGCCAGCAGCTTTTACCTGGCTAGCGTACTCACAGATACGCAGTATTTT.

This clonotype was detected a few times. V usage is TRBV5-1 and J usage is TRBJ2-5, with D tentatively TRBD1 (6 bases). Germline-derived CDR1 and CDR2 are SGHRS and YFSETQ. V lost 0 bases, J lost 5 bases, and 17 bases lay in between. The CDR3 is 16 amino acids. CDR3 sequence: CASSLATYRAGETQYF. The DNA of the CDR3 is TGCGCCAGCAGCTTGGCGACCTACAGGGCCGGGGAGACCCAGTACTTC.

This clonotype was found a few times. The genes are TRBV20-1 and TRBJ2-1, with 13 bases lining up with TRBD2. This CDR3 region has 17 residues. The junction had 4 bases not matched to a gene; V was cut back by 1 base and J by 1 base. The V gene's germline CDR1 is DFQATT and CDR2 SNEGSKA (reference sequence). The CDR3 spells CSARGLAGGESYNEQFF. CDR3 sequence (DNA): TGCAGTGCTAGAGGACTAGCGGGAGGAGAATCCTACAATGAGCAGTTCTTC.

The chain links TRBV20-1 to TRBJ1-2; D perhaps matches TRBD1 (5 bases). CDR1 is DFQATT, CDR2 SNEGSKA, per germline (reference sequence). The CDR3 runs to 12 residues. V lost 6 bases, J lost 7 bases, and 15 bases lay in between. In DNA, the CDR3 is TGCAGTGCCTGGGACCGTACCGCTGGCTACACCTTC. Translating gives CSAWDRTAGYTF.

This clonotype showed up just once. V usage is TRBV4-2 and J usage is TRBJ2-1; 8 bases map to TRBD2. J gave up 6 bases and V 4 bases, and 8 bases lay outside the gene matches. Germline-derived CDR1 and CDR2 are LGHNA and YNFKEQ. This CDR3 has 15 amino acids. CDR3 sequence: CASSPPGLEGNEQFF. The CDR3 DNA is TGTGCCAGCAGCCCCCCGGGACTAGAAGGCAATGAGCAGTTCTTC.

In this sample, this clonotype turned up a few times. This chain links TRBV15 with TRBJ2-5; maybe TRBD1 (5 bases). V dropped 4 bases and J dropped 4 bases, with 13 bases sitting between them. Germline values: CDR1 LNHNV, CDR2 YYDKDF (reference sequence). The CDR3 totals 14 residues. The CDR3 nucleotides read TGTGCCACCAGCACAGGGATCTCATCAGAGACCCAGTACTTC. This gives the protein CATSTGISSETQYF. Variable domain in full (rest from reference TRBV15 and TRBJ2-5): DAMVIQNPRYQVTQFGKPVTLSCSQTLNHNVMYWYQQKSSQAPKLLFHYYDKDFNNEADTPDNFQSRRPNTSFCFLDIRSPGLGDTAMYLCATSTGISSETQYFGPGTRLLVL.

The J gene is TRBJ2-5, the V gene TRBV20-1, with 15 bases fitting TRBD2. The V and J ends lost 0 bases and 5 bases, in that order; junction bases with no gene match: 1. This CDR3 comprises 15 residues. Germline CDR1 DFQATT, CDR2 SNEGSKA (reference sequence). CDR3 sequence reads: CSAREGTSGRETQYF. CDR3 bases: TGCAGTGCTAGAGAGGGGACTAGCGGGAGGGAGACCCAGTACTTC.

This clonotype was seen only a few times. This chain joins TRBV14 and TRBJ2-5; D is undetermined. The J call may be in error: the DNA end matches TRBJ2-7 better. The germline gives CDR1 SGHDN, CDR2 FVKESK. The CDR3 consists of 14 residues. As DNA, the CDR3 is TGTGCCAGCAGCCCCGACGGTGGGTTCGACGAGCAGTACTTC. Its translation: CASSPDGGFDEQYF.

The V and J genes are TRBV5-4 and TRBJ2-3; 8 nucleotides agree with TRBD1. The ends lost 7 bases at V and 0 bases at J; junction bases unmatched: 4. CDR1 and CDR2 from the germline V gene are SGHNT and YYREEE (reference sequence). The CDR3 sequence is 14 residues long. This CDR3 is CASARQGSTDTQYF. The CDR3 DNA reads TGTGCCAGCGCCCGACAGGGGAGCACAGATACGCAGTATTTT.

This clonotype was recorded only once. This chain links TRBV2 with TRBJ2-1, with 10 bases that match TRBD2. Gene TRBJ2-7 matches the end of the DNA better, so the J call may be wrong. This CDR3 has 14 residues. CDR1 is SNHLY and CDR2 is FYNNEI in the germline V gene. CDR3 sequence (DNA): TGTGCCAGCGGGGACCGACTAGCGGGCAATGAGCAGTACTTC. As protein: CASGDRLAGNEQYF.

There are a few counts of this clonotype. The CDR3 spells CASRRSGGETDTQYF. The DNA for the CDR3 is TGTGCCAGCAGACGGAGCGGGGGGGAAACAGATACGCAGTATTTT. The genes are TRBV27 and TRBJ2-3; the match to TRBD2 covers 10 bases. The CDR3 is 15 amino acids. The germline gives CDR1 MNHEY, CDR2 SMNVEV (reference sequence). V shed 6 bases and J 3 bases; nucleotides not matched to a gene: 6.

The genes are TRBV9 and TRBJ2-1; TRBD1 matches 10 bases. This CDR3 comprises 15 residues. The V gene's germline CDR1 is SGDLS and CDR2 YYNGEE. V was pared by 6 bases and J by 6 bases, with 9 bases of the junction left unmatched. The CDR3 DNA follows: TGTGCCAGCAATCCGGGACAGGGGACTGGCAATGAGCAGTTCTTC. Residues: CASNPGQGTGNEQFF.

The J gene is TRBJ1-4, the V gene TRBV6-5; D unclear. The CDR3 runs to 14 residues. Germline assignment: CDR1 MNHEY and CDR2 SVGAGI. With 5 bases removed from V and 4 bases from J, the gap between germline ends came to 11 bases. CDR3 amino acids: CASSNRVDNEKLFF. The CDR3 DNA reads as TGTGCCAGCAGTAACCGGGTGGATAATGAAAAACTGTTTTTT.

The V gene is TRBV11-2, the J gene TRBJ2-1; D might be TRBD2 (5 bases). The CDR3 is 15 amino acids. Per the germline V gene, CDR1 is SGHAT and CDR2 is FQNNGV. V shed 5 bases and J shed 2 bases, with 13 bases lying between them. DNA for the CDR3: TGTGCCAGCAGCATGTCCGGGGTCCCCTACAATGAGCAGTTCTTC. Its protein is CASSMSGVPYNEQFF.

The CDR3 is CATSRAVNPLFYEQYF. CDR3 DNA: TGTGCCACCAGCAGGGCAGTCAATCCCCTCTTCTACGAGCAGTACTTC. The chain recombines TRBV15 with TRBJ2-7; D call uncertain. This CDR3 contains 16 residues. Germline CDR1 and CDR2: LNHNV and YYDKDF (reference sequence). Trimming took 3 bases from V and 3 from J, leaving 18 bases between them.

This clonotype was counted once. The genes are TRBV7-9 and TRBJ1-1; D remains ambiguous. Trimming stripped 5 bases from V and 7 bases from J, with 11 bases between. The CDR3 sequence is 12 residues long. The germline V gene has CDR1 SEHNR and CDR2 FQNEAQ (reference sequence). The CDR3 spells CASSQDSGEAFF. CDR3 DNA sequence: TGTGCCAGCAGCCAGGATTCGGGTGAAGCTTTCTTT. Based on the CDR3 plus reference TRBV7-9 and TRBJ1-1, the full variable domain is DTGVSQNPRHKITKRGQNVTFRCDPISEHNRLYWYRQTLGQGPEFLTYFQNEAQLEKSRLLSDRFSAERPKGSFSTLEIQRTEQGDSAMYLCASSQDSGEAFFGQGTRLTVV.

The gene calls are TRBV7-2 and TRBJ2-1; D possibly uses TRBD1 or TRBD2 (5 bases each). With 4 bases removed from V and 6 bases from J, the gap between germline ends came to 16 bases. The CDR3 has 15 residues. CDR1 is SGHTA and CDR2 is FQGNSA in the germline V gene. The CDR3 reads CASSSNRGRGNEQFF. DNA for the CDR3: TGTGCCAGCAGCTCTAATCGGGGAAGGGGCAATGAGCAGTTCTTC.

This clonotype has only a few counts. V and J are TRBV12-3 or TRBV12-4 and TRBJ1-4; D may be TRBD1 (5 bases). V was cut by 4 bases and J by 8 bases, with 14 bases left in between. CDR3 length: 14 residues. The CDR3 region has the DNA TGTGCCAGCAGTTCGGGGGTGGTTTGGGAAAAACTGTTTTTT. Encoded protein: CASSSGVVWEKLFF.